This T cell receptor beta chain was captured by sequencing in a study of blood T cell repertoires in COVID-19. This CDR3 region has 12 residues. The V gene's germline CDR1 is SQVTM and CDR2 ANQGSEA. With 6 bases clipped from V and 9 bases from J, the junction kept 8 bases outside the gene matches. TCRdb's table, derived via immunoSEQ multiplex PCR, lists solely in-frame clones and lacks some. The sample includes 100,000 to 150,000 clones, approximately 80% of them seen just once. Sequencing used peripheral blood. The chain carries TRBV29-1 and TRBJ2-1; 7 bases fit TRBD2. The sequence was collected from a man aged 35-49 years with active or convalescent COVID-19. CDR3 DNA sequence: TGCAGCGTAAGAAGGACTAGGGCTGAGCAGTTCTTC. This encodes CSVRRTRAEQFF.